This TCR beta chain was identified during a study of T cell responses to AZD1222 COVID-19 vaccine. Study conclusions and caveats: Repertoire collection took place solely once the T cell response had peaked. Most donors were white British, females outnumbered males, and clonal diversity was possibly underestimated. Spike-specific TCR breadth and depth went up after people got two AZD1222 doses.

As regards this clone: Its specificity is not known.

The CDR3 is made up of 16 amino acids. Between the trimmed V and J ends, which lost 0 bases and 3 bases, there was a span of 13 bases. CDR1 is SGHTA, CDR2 FQGNSA, per germline. This table comes from immunoSEQ multiplex PCR, and its TCRdb copy is limited to in-frame clones, with some not included. This table holds roughly 70,000 clones, more than 70% found once. The receptor was isolated from an adult who received the MenACWY meningococcal vaccine as a control. Material: peripheral blood, obtained 28 days after the second dose of the MenACWY control vaccine. The rearrangement links TRBV7-2 to TRBJ2-3; perhaps TRBD2 as D (6 bases). The CDR3 nucleotides are TGTGCCAGCAGCTTAGCTGTGGGACTCCCAACAGATACGCAGTATTTT. Protein sequence: CASSLAVGLPTDTQYF.